The 16 T cell receptor beta chains listed next were all sequenced from one sample in a study of Graves' ophthalmopathy and Graves' hyperthyroidism. TCR beta CDR3 amplification used RNA transcripts. Scientists carried out first-round RT-PCR using HTBI primers and then a second-round multiplex PCR. TCRdb ran MiXCR on the multiplex PCR reads and lists one entry per CDR3 protein. The sample consists of some 390,000 distinct CDR3 sequences, around 19% of them appearing once. The sample taken for sequencing was peripheral blood. The receptors shown here come from a woman between 18 and 29 years old with Graves' ophthalmopathy.

The V and J genes are TRBV5-1 and TRBJ2-7; either TRBD1 or TRBD2 may supply D (5 bases each). Germline CDR1 SGHRS, CDR2 YFSETQ. This CDR3 spans 12 amino acids. Trimming pared 3 bases from V and 7 bases from J, leaving 11 bases between. The CDR3: CASSYTGGEQYF. In DNA, the CDR3 is TGCGCCAGCAGCTACACAGGAGGTGAGCAGTACTTC.

This clonotype was detected many times. V usage is TRBV6-1 and J usage is TRBJ1-2; no clear D. Germline V gives CDR1 MNHNS, CDR2 SASEGT. The CDR3 length is 13 residues. Trimming left V 1 base short and J 5 bases short, with 8 bases between. This CDR3 is CASSEEEVYGYTF. The CDR3 bases are TGTGCCAGCAGTGAAGAAGAGGTTTATGGCTACACCTTC.

This clonotype came up many times. The chain carries TRBV5-1 and TRBJ1-3, with 7 bases lining up with TRBD1. The V segment lost 5 bases and the J segment 0 bases; nucleotides outside the gene matches: 8. The CDR3 contains 16 residues. CDR1 and CDR2 from the germline V gene are SGHRS and YFSETQ. The CDR3 region is CASSQAPGGSGNTIYF. The CDR3 DNA reads as TGCGCCAGCAGTCAAGCCCCAGGGGGCTCTGGAAACACCATATATTTT.

This sequence joins TRBV5-1 and TRBJ1-1; 9 bases are a match to TRBD1. V was pared by 0 bases and J by 4 bases, with 4 bases of the junction left unmatched. The CDR3 extends over 15 amino acids. Per the germline V gene, CDR1 is SGHRS and CDR2 is YFSETQ. In DNA form, the CDR3 reads TGCGCCAGCAGCTTGGACAGGGGGCAGGGCACTGAAGCTTTCTTT. Protein product: CASSLDRGQGTEAFF.

In its sample, this clonotype was seen many times. The genes are TRBV28 and TRBJ2-7, with 7 bases fitting TRBD1. Germline loops: CDR1 MDHEN, CDR2 SYDVKM. V was pared by 6 bases and J by 2 bases, with 4 bases of the junction left unmatched. The CDR3 runs 13 residues. As DNA, the CDR3 is TGTGCCAGCAGGACAGGGTTCACCTACGAGCAGTACTTC. It is translated as CASRTGFTYEQYF.

This clonotype was found many times. The chain employs TRBV2 and TRBJ1-1; tentative D call: TRBD1 (6 bases). The germline CDR1 and CDR2 sequences are SNHLY and FYNNEI. The CDR3 runs 13 residues. V was pared by 3 bases and J by 6 bases, with 11 bases between. The CDR3 is CASSEGGWAEAFF. The DNA of the CDR3 is TGTGCCAGCAGTGAGGGGGGCTGGGCTGAAGCTTTCTTT.

This clonotype was detected ten times or more. The V gene is TRBV6-1, the J gene TRBJ1-5; tentatively, D is TRBD1 (5 bases). The V end lost 6 bases, the J end lost 2 bases, and 14 bases lay between the germline ends. Germline CDR1 and CDR2: MNHNS and SASEGT. This CDR3 spans 15 amino acids. Here the CDR3 DNA reads TGTGCCAGCAGACCAAGTTTGGGGGGCAATCAGCCCCAGCATTTT. Encoded protein: CASRPSLGGNQPQHF.

Ten or more counts support this clonotype. The V and J genes are TRBV27 and TRBJ2-2; TRBD2 might be the D (6 bases). Between the trimmed V and J ends, which lost 2 bases and 4 bases, there was a span of 11 bases. The CDR3 is made up of 15 amino acids. Germline CDR1 and CDR2: MNHEY and SMNVEV (reference sequence). CDR3 nucleotides: TGTGCCAGCAGTTTAACTAGCACCTCCACCGGGGAGCTGTTTTTT. Encoded protein: CASSLTSTSTGELFF.

This clonotype showed up many times. This sequence joins TRBV11-2 and TRBJ2-5; TRBD2 matches at 9 bases. Germline V lookup: CDR1 SGHAT, CDR2 FQNNGV. CDR3 length: 15 amino acids. The V and J ends lost 1 base and 3 bases, in that order; junction bases with no gene match: 3. The CDR3: CASSLVASGEETQYF. The CDR3 region has the DNA TGTGCCAGCAGCTTAGTGGCTAGCGGGGAAGAGACCCAGTACTTC.

This sequence joins TRBV20-1 and TRBJ1-1; 7 bases match TRBD1. The V and J ends lost 6 bases and 4 bases, in that order; junction bases with no gene match: 5. The CDR3 has 12 residues. CDR1 and CDR2 (germline): DFQATT, SNEGSKA (reference sequence). The CDR3: CSALDRATEAFF. As DNA, the CDR3 is TGCAGTGCCCTCGACAGGGCCACTGAAGCTTTCTTT.

This clonotype was detected ten times or more. The chain couples TRBV7-2 to TRBJ2-5; the D gene is possibly TRBD2 (6 bases). V lost 6 bases, J lost 5 bases, and 19 bases lay in between. Germline V CDR1 and CDR2: SGHTA, FQGNSA. The CDR3 spans 15 residues. The CDR3 coding sequence is TGTGCCAGCAGTTCAAACAGCGCAGGAGGGGAGACCCAGTACTTC. This encodes CASSSNSAGGETQYF.

This clonotype was detected many times. V is TRBV30 and J is TRBJ1-3, with D hard to call. V was pared by 4 bases and J by 0 bases, with 4 bases between. The CDR3 extends over 12 amino acids. From germline, CDR1 is GTSNPN and CDR2 SVGIG (reference sequence). The CDR3, as DNA: TGTGCCTGGACCAGCTCTGGAAACACCATATATTTT. Translation: CAWTSSGNTIYF. Filled out from reference TRBV30 and TRBJ1-3, the complete variable domain reads SQTIHQWPATLVQPVGSPLSLECTVEGTSNPNLYWYRQAAGRGLQLLFYSVGIGQISSEVPQNLSASRPQDRQFILSSKKLLLSDSGFYLCAWTSSGNTIYFGEGSWLTVV.

In its sample, this clonotype was seen many times. This chain links TRBV10-3 with TRBJ2-5; D gene ambiguous. Deletions cut 3 bases from V and 0 bases from J, with 8 bases between. The CDR3 runs 14 residues. Germline CDR1 and CDR2: ENHRY and SYGVKD. CDR3 region: CAISEGPHQETQYF. The CDR3 nucleotides read TGTGCCATCAGTGAAGGGCCCCACCAAGAGACCCAGTACTTC.

This chain uses TRBV18 with TRBJ1-3; unclear D gene. CDR3 size: 16 residues. Germline V gives CDR1 KGHSH, CDR2 LQKENI. Trimming stripped 3 bases from V and 3 bases from J, with 15 bases between. For the CDR3, the DNA is TGTGCCAGCTCACCGATCGCGCGGCGCGATGGAAACACCATATATTTT. It specifies CASSPIARRDGNTIYF. The variable domain in full, with the rest retrieved from reference TRBV18 and TRBJ1-3, is NAGVMQNPRHLVRRRGQEARLRCSPMKGHSHVYWYRQLPEEGLKFMVYLQKENIIDESGMPKERFSAEFPKEGPSILRIQQVVRGDSAAYFCASSPIARRDGNTIYFGEGSWLTVV.

There are many counts of this clonotype. The chain uses TRBV6-1 and TRBJ1-1; TRBD1 matches at 9 bases. CDR1 is MNHNS, CDR2 SASEGT, per germline. Germline trimming cut 3 bases from V and 1 base from J; bases unmatched to any gene: 3. The CDR3 is 15 residues long. Written as DNA, the CDR3 is TGTGCCAGCAGTGAGAGGACAGGGGCGAACACTGAAGCTTTCTTT. This codes for CASSERTGANTEAFF.

In this sample, this clonotype turned up many times. This rearrangement joins TRBV12-3 or TRBV12-4 to TRBJ1-1; possible D gene TRBD1, 5 bases. V lost 2 bases to trimming and J lost 3 bases, with 7 bases between them. The CDR3 sequence is 13 residues long. DNA of the CDR3: TGTGCCAGCAGTTTACGAGGGGACACTGAAGCTTTCTTT. Translating gives CASSLRGDTEAFF.